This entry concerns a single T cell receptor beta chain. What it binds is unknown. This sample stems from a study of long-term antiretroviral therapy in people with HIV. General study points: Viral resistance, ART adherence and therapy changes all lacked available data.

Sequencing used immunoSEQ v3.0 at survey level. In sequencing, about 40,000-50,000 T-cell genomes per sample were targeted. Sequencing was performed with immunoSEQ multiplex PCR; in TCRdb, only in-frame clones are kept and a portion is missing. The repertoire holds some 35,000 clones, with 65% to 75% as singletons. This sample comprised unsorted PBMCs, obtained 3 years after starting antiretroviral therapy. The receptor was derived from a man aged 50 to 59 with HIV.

DNA of the CDR3: TGCGCCAGCAGCCAAGATTCCATGAACACTGAAGCTTTCTTT. It codes for CASSQDSMNTEAFF. The chain recombines TRBV4-3 with TRBJ1-1; D uncertain. Trimming removed 0 bases at V and 0 bases at J, with 5 bases between. This CDR3 has 14 residues. The germline V gene has CDR1 LGHNA and CDR2 YSLEER.